These 32 T cell receptor beta chains originate from one sample sequenced in a study of T cells expressing NK-cell markers. TCRdb re-called the 5' RACE reads and gives one entry per CDR3 protein, without DNA. This listing includes about 170,000 distinct CDR3 sequences. Sequenced input: blood T cells: a sorted CD56 or NKG2C T cell subset, CD4+ or CD8+ T cells, or bulk PBMC T cells (not recorded which). These receptors all come from a man aged 18-69 years in good health.

The chain employs TRBV7-3 and TRBJ2-1; the TCRdb D gene call, TRBD2, has no DNA to confirm it. Per germline, CDR1 SGHTA and CDR2 FQGTGA. The CDR3 spans 13 residues. The CDR3 sequence: CASRGAWDNEQFF. Variable domain in full (rest from reference TRBV7-3 and TRBJ2-1): GAGVSQTPSNKVTEKGKYVELRCDPISGHTALYWYRQSLGQGPEFLIYFQGTGAADDSGLPNDRFFAVRPEGSVSTLKIQRTERGDSAVYLCASRGAWDNEQFFGPGTRLTVL.

The chain links TRBV28 to TRBJ2-2; without DNA, the TCRdb call of TRBD1 cannot be checked. This CDR3 is built from 20 residues. CDR1 and CDR2 (germline): MDHEN, SYDVKM. The CDR3 region is CATHPERGQGGSLLAGELFF.

This chain joins TRBV6-2 or TRBV6-3 and TRBJ1-1. Germline values: CDR1 MNHEY, CDR2 SVGEGT. CDR3 length equals 16 residues. The chain's CDR3 is CASRVQELRLNTEAFF.

This sequence joins TRBV10-1 and TRBJ2-7; TCRdb names TRBD1, which stays unverified in the absence of DNA. The CDR3 runs 11 residues. The germline V gene encodes CDR1 WNHNN and CDR2 SYGVQD (reference sequence). The CDR3 here is CASPGAYEQYF.

The chain recombines TRBV14 with TRBJ1-2; the D call of TRBD1 rests on TCRdb alone, since no DNA is present to check it. Germline V lookup: CDR1 SGHDN, CDR2 FVKESK. This CDR3 is built from 13 residues. The CDR3 spells CASSQGRGYGYTF.

The J gene is TRBJ2-2, the V gene TRBV3-1; TCRdb's D call, TRBD2, is unchecked because there is no DNA. The CDR3 consists of 17 residues. The V gene's germline CDR1 is LGHDT and CDR2 YNNKEL (reference sequence). CDR3 residues: CASSPYPGTSWTGELFF.

The chain uses TRBV19 and TRBJ2-4. CDR3 length: 13 residues. The germline V gene has CDR1 LNHDA and CDR2 SQIVND (reference sequence). This chain's CDR3 is CASSMGGLNIQYF.

This chain connects TRBV12-3 or TRBV12-4 to TRBJ1-6; absent DNA, TCRdb's TRBD1 call cannot be checked. This CDR3 has 16 residues. The CDR3 spells CASSWTGEPMGSPLHF.

CDR3 sequence: CASSQGLGQGMGEQYF. The J gene is TRBJ2-7, the V gene TRBV4-1; TCRdb proposes TRBD1, but this gene call is untestable without DNA. The germline V gene encodes CDR1 MGHRA and CDR2 YSYEKL. The CDR3 extends over 16 amino acids.

CDR3 region: CASSEIRGLQETQYF. The chain carries TRBV2 and TRBJ2-5; TCRdb's assignment of TRBD2 cannot be checked, as there is no DNA. This CDR3 is built from 15 residues. The germline CDR1 and CDR2 sequences are SNHLY and FYNNEI.

The chain joins TRBV27 to TRBJ2-1; the D call of TRBD1 rests on TCRdb alone, since no DNA is present to check it. The CDR3 loop spans 14 amino acids. Germline loops: CDR1 MNHEY, CDR2 SMNVEV (reference sequence). CDR3: CASRQGGQYNEQFF.

The J gene is TRBJ2-3, the V gene TRBV15; TCRdb picks TRBD1, but there is no DNA to check that call. Germline V gives CDR1 LNHNV, CDR2 YYDKDF (reference sequence). There are 16 residues in the CDR3. CDR3 amino acids: CATRPTDRAGTDTQYF.

CDR3 protein: CSVEGRHLGGGPETQYF. This chain links TRBV29-1 with TRBJ2-5; TCRdb proposes TRBD1, but this gene call is untestable without DNA. The germline V gene has CDR1 SQVTM and CDR2 ANQGSEA. There are 17 residues in the CDR3.

V is TRBV24-1 and J is TRBJ2-2. This CDR3 spans 14 amino acids. The germline V gene encodes CDR1 KGHDR and CDR2 SFDVKD. The CDR3 loop reads CATSEKQNTGELFF.

V usage is TRBV5-1 and J usage is TRBJ1-6; TCRdb's assignment of TRBD1 cannot be checked, as there is no DNA. The CDR3 has 16 residues. CDR1 and CDR2 (germline): SGHRS, YFSETQ. The CDR3 reads CASSVPGQGFNSPLHF.

V and J are TRBV5-1 and TRBJ1-1; the TRBD1 assignment by TCRdb is unverifiable without DNA. Per the germline V gene, CDR1 is SGHRS and CDR2 is YFSETQ. The CDR3 has 15 residues. CDR3 residues: CASSLRGLEDTEAFF.

CDR3 sequence: CSVGDIEGNQPQHF. The V and J genes are TRBV29-1 and TRBJ1-5; the D call of TRBD1 rests on TCRdb alone, since no DNA is present to check it. From germline, CDR1 is SQVTM and CDR2 ANQGSEA. CDR3 length: 14 amino acids.

The rearrangement joins TRBV23-1 to TRBJ2-7. TRBV23-1 is classed as an ORF, of uncertain function. This CDR3 has 15 residues. This CDR3 reads CASSQEVFTSDEQYF.

J is TRBJ2-5 and V is TRBV29-1. There are 13 residues in the CDR3. The germline V gene encodes CDR1 SQVTM and CDR2 ANQGSEA. This CDR3 reads CSVEGTIQETQYF.

CDR3 sequence: CASSFLGGQTYGYTF. The chain recombines TRBV5-1 with TRBJ1-2; TCRdb lists TRBD1, though no DNA is available to test this call. There are 15 residues in the CDR3. Germline values: CDR1 SGHRS, CDR2 YFSETQ.

The chain recombines TRBV27 with TRBJ2-7; TCRdb returns TRBD1, unconfirmable since there is no DNA. From germline, CDR1 is MNHEY and CDR2 SMNVEV (reference sequence). This CDR3 has 14 residues. The CDR3: CASRPQGFSYEQYF.

This chain joins TRBV6-5 and TRBJ2-3; TCRdb's D call, TRBD2, is unchecked because there is no DNA. Germline-derived CDR1 and CDR2 are MNHEY and SVGAGI. The CDR3 consists of 18 residues. The CDR3 loop is CASSYDRSSGGIRDTQYF.

The chain recombines TRBV13 with TRBJ1-1; with no DNA, the TCRdb D assignment of TRBD1 cannot be verified. The germline CDR1 and CDR2 sequences are PRHDT and FYEKMQ (reference sequence). The CDR3 is 14 residues long. The CDR3 loop reads CASSVLYGTEEAFF.

The rearrangement joins TRBV5-1 to TRBJ1-1. Looked up from germline, CDR1 is SGHRS and CDR2 is YFSETQ. The CDR3 has 15 residues. The CDR3 protein is CASSLGGRQNTEAFF.

The chain employs TRBV7-3 and TRBJ2-1; checking the TCRdb D call of TRBD1 is not possible without DNA. Germline loops: CDR1 SGHTA, CDR2 FQGTGA. The CDR3 contains 11 residues. CDR3 protein: CASSSQGEQFF.

The V and J genes are TRBV9 and TRBJ2-1; the D call from TCRdb, TRBD2, cannot be confirmed without DNA. The CDR3 loop spans 14 amino acids. The V gene's germline CDR1 is SGDLS and CDR2 YYNGEE. The CDR3 is CASSDPRQSNEQFF. Filled out from reference TRBV9 and TRBJ2-1, the complete variable domain reads DSGVTQTPKHLITATGQRVTLRCSPRSGDLSVYWYQQSLDQGLQFLIQYYNGEERAKGNILERFSAQQFPDLHSELNLSSLELGDSALYFCASSDPRQSNEQFFGPGTRLTVL.

This chain links TRBV6-1 with TRBJ2-2; absent DNA, TCRdb's TRBD1 call cannot be checked. This CDR3 comprises 17 residues. CDR1 is MNHNS, CDR2 SASEGT, per germline. The CDR3 sequence is CASSEVLEGAGTGELFF.

V and J are TRBV6-5 and TRBJ1-2. The V gene's germline CDR1 is MNHEY and CDR2 SVGAGI. This CDR3 contains 13 residues. CDR3 sequence: CASSYGNNYGYTF.

The chain links TRBV12-3 or TRBV12-4 to TRBJ2-7; TCRdb's assignment of TRBD2 cannot be checked, as there is no DNA. The CDR3 loop spans 15 amino acids. CDR3 sequence: CASALGGGQGYEQYF.

This sequence joins TRBV6-1 and TRBJ1-1; checking the TCRdb D call of TRBD1 is not possible without DNA. The CDR3 totals 14 residues. Germline lookup yields CDR1 MNHNS and CDR2 SASEGT. The CDR3 sequence is CASSPGQGHTEAFF.

The rearrangement joins TRBV7-8 to TRBJ1-1; TCRdb's D call of TRBD1 is untestable without DNA. In germline, CDR1 is SGHVS, CDR2 FQNEAQ. The CDR3 has 14 residues. The CDR3 spells CASSLRQGGTEAFF.

This chain connects TRBV14 to TRBJ2-7; TCRdb's D gene call, TRBD2, goes unchecked for lack of DNA. This CDR3 has 13 residues. Germline V gives CDR1 SGHDN, CDR2 FVKESK. The CDR3: CASSQTASHEQYF.